The TCR beta chain described here comes from a study of blood T cell repertoires in COVID-19 (dated by TCRdb to the early 2020s). About the study as a whole: Samples covering the acute and convalescent phases of COVID-19 were provided by collaborators in the United States, Italy and Spain. The samples were drawn from two sources: the first 160 participants of the ongoing ImmuneRACE study, and 1,254 subjects contributed by 6 global collaborators. Subjects who had been exposed to COVID-19, were actively infected with it, or had recovered from it provided the deeply sampled blood TCRbeta repertoires that made up the dataset. Where available, HLA class I and class II types were obtained from metadata supplied by the sample provider rather than from assay-based typing. The repertoires were made available in a free public database intended to serve as a resource for research on the immune response to SARS-CoV-2. A de-identified subject ID, COVID-19 status, age in years and sex were almost always included in the sample metadata. The prospective study material was composed of cDNA or gDNA derived from T cells, B-cell-depleted T cells, or PBMCs. General study outcomes and caveats: The amount of clinical and demographic metadata varied by source and participant and was provided uncurated.

In the case of this clone: This clone's antigen is unknown. It has no much larger one-base neighbor in the sample; base qualities were not kept.

From the cysteine through the phenylalanine, the CDR3 covers 13 amino acids. The read is trimmed to its CDR3 DNA, 39 bases read in frame from base 1. The germline V gene supplies CDR1 LGHNA and CDR2 YNFKEQ. The V end loses 1 base and the J end loses 8 bases, and a stretch of 11 bases separates them. Collaborating institutions collected whole blood in K2EDTA tubes following their own protocols. For TCRbeta analysis, collaborators shipped samples in one of three forms: frozen whole blood, isolated PBMCs, or DNA extracted from either of those sample types. The immunoSEQ Assay, a bias-controlled multiplex PCR, was used to amplify TCRbeta CDR3 regions from genomic DNA. The study's own analysis went as follows. The number of nucleated cells in each sample was estimated by amplification of reference gene primers within the assay. To quantify the absolute abundance of each unique TCRbeta CDR3 rearrangement, sequence reads were collapsed and filtered. Productive Simpson clonality was computed per sample as the square root of Simpson's diversity index over productive rearrangements. Drawn from immuneACCESS, this table holds only the in-frame rearrangements with V and J called that TCRdb kept. Clones are partly lost; checked studies trace under half to an unresolved V gene and leave the rest unexplained. For V, J and clone size, that table is used; D and trimming come from the DNA. This sample is represented by around 120,000 clones; around three quarters of them were singletons. The top ten constitute roughly 4.3% of the sample.

The sample comprised peripheral blood. The receptor was derived from an elderly woman with acute or convalescent COVID-19. Rearrangement joined TRBV4-2 to TRBJ1-2, with the D gene not clear enough to name. The nucleotide sequence reads as follows: TGTGCCAGCAGCCAAGTGGGGAGCGGGGGCTACACCTTC. Its translation reads: CASSQVGSGGYTF.